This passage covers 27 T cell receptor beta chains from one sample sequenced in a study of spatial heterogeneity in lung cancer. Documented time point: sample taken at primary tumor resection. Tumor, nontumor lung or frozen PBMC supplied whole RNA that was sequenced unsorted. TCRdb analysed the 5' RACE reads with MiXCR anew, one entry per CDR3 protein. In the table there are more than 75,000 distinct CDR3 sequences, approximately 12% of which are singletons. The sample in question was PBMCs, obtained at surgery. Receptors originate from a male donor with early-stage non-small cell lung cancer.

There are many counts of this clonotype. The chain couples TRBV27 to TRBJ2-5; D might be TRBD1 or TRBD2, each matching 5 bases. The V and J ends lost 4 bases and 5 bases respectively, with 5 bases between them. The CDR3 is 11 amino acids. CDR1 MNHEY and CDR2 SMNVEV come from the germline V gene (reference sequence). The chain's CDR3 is CASSWGETQYF. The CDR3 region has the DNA TGTGCCAGCAGTTGGGGGGAGACCCAGTACTTC.

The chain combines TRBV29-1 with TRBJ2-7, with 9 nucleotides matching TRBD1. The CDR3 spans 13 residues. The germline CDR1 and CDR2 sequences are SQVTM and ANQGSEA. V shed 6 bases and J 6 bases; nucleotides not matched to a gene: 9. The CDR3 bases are TGCAGCGTGGCCGGGACAGGGCTGTCCGAGCAGTACTTC. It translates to CSVAGTGLSEQYF.

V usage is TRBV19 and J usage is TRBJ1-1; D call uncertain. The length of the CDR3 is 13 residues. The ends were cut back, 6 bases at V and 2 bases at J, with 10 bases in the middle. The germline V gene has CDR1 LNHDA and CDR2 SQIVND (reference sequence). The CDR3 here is CASSTQANTEAFF. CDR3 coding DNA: TGTGCCAGTAGCACTCAGGCCAACACTGAAGCTTTCTTT.

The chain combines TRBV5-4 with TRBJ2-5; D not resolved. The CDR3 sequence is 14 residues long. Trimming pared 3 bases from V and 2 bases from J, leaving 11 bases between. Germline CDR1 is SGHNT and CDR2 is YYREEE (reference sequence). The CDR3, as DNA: TGTGCCAGCAGCTCACAGAACATTCAAGAGACCCAGTACTTC. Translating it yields CASSSQNIQETQYF.

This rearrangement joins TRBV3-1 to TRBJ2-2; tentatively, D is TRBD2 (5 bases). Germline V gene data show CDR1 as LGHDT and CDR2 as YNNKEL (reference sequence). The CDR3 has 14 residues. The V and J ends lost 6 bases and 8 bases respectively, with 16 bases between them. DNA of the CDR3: TGTGCCAGCAGTCCCCATGGACGGGAAGGGGAGCTGTTTTTT. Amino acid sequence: CASSPHGREGELFF. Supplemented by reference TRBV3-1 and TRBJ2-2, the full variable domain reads DTAVSQTPKYLVTQMGNDKSIKCEQNLGHDTMYWYKQDSKKFLKIMFSYNNKELIINETVPNRFSPKSPDKAHLNLHINSLELGDSAVYFCASSPHGREGELFFGEGSRLTVL.

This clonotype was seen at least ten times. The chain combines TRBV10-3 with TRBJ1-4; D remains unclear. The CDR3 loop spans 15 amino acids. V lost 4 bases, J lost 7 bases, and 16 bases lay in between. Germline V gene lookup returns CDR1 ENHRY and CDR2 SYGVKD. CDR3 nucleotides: TGTGCCATCAGTGGGGAGCCCGAGTTACTTGAAAAACTGTTTTTT. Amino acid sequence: CAISGEPELLEKLFF.

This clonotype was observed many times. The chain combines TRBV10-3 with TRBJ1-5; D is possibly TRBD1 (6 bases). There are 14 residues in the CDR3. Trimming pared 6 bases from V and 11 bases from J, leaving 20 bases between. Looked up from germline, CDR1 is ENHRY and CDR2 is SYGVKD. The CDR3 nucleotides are TGTGCCATCAGCGAAAGGGGGGAAGTCTCGGCCCAGCATTTT. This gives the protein CAISERGEVSAQHF.

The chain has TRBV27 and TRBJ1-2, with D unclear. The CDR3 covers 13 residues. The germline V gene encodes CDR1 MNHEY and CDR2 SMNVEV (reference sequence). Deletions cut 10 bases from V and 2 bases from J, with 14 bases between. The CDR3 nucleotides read TGTGCCACCAGGCGCCCGGAGAACTATGGCTACACCTTC. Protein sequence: CATRRPENYGYTF.

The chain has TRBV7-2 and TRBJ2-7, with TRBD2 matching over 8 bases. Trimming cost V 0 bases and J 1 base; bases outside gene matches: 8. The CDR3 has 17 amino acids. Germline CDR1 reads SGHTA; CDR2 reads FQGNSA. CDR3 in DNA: TGTGCCAGCAGCTTAGCTAGCGGGGCCGAAAATTCCTACGAGCAGTACTTC. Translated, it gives CASSLASGAENSYEQYF.

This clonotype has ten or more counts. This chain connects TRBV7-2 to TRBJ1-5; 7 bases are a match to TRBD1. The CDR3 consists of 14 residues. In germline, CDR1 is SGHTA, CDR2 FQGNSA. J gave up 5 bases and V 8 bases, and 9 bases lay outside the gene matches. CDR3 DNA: TGTGCCAGCCGAGACAGGGCGGGGGATCAGCCCCAGCATTTT. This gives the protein CASRDRAGDQPQHF.

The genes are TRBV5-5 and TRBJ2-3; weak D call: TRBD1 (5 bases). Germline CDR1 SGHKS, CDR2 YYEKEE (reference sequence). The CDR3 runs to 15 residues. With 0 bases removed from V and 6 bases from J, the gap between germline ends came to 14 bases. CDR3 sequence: CASSLAGRLSDTQYF. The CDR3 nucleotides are TGTGCCAGCAGCTTGGCAGGGCGACTCTCTGATACGCAGTATTTT. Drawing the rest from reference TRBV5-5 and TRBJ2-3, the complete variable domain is DAGVTQSPTHLIKTRGQQVTLRCSPISGHKSVSWYQQVLGQGPQFIFQYYEKEERGRGNFPDRFSARQFPNYSSELNVNALLLGDSALYLCASSLAGRLSDTQYFGPGTRLTVL.

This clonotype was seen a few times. The CDR3 bases are TGCAGTGCTAGAGATCTTGGGGGGGCGGGTAATGAGCAGTTCTTC. This gives the protein CSARDLGGAGNEQFF. The J gene is TRBJ2-1, the V gene TRBV20-1, with D possibly matching TRBD2 (7 bases). V was clipped by 0 bases and J by 7 bases, with 16 bases between them. From germline, CDR1 is DFQATT and CDR2 SNEGSKA (reference sequence). The CDR3 spans 15 residues.

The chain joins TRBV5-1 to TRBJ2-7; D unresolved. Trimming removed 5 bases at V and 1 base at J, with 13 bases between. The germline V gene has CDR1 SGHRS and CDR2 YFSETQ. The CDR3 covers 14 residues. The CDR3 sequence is CASRPGQSSYEQYF. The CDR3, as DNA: TGCGCCAGCAGGCCCGGGCAGTCATCCTACGAGCAGTACTTC. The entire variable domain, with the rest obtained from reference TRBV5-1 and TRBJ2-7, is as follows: KAGVTQTPRYLIKTRGQQVTLSCSPISGHRSVSWYQQTPGQGLQFLFEYFSETQRNKGNFPGRFSGRQFSNSRSEMNVSTLELGDSALYLCASRPGQSSYEQYFGPGTRLTVT.

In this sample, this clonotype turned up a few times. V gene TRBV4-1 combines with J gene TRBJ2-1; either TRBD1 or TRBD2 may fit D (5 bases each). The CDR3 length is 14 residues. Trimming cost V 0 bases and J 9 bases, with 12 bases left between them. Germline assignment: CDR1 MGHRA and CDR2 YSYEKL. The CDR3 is CASSQDTGTAEQFF. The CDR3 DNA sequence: TGCGCCAGCAGCCAAGATACGGGGACGGCTGAGCAGTTCTTC.

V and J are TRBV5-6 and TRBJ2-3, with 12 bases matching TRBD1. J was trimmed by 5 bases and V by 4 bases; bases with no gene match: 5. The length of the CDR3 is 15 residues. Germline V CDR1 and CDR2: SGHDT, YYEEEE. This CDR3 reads CASSAGTGGRDTQYF. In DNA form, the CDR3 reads TGTGCCAGCAGCGCCGGGACAGGGGGCCGAGATACGCAGTATTTT.

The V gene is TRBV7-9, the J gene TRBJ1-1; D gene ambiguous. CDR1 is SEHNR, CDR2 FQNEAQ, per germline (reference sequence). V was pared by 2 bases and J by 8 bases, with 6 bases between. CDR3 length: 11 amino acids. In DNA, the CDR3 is TGTGCCAGCAGCTTATCTTCAGAAGCTTTCTTT. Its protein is CASSLSSEAFF.

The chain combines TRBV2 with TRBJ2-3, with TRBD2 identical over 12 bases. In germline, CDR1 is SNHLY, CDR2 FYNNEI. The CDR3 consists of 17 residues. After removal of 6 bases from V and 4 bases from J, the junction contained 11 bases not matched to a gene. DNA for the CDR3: TGTGCCAGCAGCAAATTGCCTAGCGGGAGGGAAGCAGATACGCAGTATTTT. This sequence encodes CASSKLPSGREADTQYF.

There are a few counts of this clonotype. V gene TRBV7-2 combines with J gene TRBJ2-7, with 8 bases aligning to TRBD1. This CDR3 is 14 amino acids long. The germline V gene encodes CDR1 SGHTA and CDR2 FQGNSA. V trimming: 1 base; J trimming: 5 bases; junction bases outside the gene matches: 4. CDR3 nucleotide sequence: TGTGCCAGCAGCTTAGACGGGACAGGTGACGAGCAGTACTTC. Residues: CASSLDGTGDEQYF.

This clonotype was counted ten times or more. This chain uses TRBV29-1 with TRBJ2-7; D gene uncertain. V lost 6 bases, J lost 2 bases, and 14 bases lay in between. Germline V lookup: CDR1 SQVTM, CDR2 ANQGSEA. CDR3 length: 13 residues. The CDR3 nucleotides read TGCAGCGTGTCAGGACCCCTTCCCTACGAGCAGTACTTC. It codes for CSVSGPLPYEQYF.

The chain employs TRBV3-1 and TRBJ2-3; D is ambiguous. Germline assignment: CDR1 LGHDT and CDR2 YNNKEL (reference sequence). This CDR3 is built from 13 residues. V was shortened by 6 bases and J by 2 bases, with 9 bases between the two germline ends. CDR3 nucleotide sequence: TGTGCCAGCAGTCCCTACGACACAGATACGCAGTATTTT. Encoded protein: CASSPYDTDTQYF.

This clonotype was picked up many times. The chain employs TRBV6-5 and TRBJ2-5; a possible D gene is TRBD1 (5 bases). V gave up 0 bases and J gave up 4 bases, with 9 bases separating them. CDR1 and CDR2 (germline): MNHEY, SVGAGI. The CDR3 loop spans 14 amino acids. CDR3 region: CASSYSGEGETQYF. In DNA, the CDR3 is TGTGCCAGCAGTTACTCAGGGGAAGGAGAGACCCAGTACTTC.

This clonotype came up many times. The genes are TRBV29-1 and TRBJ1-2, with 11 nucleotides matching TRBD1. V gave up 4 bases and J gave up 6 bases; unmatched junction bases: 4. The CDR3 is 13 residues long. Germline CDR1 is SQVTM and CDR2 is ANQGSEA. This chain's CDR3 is CSVGDRGTHGYTF. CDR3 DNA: TGCAGCGTTGGGGACAGGGGGACCCATGGCTACACCTTC.

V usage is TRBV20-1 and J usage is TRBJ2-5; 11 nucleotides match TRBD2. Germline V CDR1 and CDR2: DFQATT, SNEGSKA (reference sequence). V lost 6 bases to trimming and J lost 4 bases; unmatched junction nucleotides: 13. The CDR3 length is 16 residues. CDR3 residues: CSATLGTSGTLETQYF. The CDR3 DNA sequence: TGCAGTGCAACCCTCGGGACTAGCGGAACCTTAGAGACCCAGTACTTC.

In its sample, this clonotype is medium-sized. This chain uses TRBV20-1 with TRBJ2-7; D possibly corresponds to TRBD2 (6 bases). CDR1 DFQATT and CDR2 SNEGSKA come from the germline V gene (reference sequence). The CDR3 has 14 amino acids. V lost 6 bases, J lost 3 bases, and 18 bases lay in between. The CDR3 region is CSAWAGTELYEQYF. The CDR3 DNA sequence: TGCAGTGCCTGGGCCGGGACTGAGCTCTACGAGCAGTACTTC.

CDR3: CASSLTDNEQFF. Written as DNA, the CDR3 is TGTGCCAGCAGCTTGACGGACAATGAGCAGTTCTTC. The chain recombines TRBV5-5 with TRBJ2-1, with D unclear. V gave up 1 base and J gave up 5 bases, with 4 bases separating them. The CDR3 contains 12 residues. Germline values: CDR1 SGHKS, CDR2 YYEKEE (reference sequence).

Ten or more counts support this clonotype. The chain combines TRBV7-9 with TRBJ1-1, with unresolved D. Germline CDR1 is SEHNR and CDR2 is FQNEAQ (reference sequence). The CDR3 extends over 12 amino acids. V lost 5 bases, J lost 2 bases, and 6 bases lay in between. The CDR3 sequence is CASSLVNTEAFF. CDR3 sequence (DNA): TGTGCCAGCAGCCTAGTCAACACTGAAGCTTTCTTT.

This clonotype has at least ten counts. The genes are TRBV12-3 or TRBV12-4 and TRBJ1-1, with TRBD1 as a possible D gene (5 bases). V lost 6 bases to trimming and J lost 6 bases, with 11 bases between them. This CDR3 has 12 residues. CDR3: CASSRGEAEAFF. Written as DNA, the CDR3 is TGTGCCAGCAGCCGAGGGGAAGCTGAAGCTTTCTTT.